Below, one T cell receptor beta chain is given with its context. What it binds is unknown. The data were obtained in a study of type 1 and type 2 diabetes patients. Regarding the study as a whole: Age and gender were not matched between study groups, possibly biasing interpretation.

The V end was cut by 6 bases, the J end by 3 bases, with 20 bases between. This CDR3 has 16 residues. Per the germline V gene, CDR1 is MGHDK and CDR2 is SYGVNS. Genomic DNA was the PCR template. A primer set of 30 forward and 13 reverse primers amplified the CDR3. Each CDR3 protein is one row after TCRdb ran MiXCR on the multiplex PCR reads. The table has a few hundred thousand distinct CDR3 sequences, roughly 44% seen once. Standard classification criteria confirmed type 1 or type 2 diabetes in all patients. The clonotype comes from a man aged 18 to 29 with type 2 diabetes. The sequenced sample was peripheral blood mononuclear cells (PBMCs). The chain has TRBV25-1 and TRBJ1-1; D call uncertain. The CDR3: CASSPLRATWDTEAFF. CDR3 coding DNA: TGTGCCAGCAGCCCGCTGAGGGCAACATGGGACACTGAAGCTTTCTTT.